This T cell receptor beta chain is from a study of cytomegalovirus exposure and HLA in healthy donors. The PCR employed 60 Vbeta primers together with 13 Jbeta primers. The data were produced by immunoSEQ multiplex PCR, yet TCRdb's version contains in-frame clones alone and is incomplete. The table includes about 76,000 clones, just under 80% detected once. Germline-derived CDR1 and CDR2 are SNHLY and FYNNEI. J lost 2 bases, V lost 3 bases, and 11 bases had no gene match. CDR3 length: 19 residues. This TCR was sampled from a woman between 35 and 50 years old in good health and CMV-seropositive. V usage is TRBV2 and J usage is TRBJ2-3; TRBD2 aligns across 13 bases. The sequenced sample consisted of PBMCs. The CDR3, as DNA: TGTGCCAGCAGTGACCCGGGACTAGCGGGGACTCCTACCACAGATACGCAGTATTTT. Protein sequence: CASSDPGLAGTPTTDTQYF.